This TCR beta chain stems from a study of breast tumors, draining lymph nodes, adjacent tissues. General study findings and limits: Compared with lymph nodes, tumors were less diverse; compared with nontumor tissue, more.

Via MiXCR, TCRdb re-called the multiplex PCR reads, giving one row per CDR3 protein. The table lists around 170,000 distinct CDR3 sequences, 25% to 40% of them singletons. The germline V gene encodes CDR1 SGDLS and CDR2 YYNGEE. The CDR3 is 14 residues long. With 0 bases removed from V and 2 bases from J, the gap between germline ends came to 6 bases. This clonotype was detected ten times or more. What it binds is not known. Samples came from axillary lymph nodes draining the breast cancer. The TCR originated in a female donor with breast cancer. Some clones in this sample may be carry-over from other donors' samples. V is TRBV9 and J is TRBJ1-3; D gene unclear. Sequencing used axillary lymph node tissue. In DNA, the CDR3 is TGTGCCAGCAGCGTAGGTAGCCCTGGAAACACCATATATTTT. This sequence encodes CASSVGSPGNTIYF.